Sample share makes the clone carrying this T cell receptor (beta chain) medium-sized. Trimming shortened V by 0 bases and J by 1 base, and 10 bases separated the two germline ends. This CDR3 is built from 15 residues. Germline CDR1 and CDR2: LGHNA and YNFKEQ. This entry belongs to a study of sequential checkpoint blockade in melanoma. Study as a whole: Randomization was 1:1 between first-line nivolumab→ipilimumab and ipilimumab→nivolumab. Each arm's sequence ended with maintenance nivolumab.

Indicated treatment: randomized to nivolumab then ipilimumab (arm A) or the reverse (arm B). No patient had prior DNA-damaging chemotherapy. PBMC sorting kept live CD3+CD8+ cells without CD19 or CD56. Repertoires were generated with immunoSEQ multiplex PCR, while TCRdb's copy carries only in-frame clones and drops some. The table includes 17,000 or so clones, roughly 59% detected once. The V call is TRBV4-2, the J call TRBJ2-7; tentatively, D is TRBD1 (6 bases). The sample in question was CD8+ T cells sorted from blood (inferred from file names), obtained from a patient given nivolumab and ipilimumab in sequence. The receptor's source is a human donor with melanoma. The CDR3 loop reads CASSQEGGQSYEQYF. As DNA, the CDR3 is TGTGCCAGCAGCCAAGAAGGCGGACAGTCCTACGAGCAGTACTTC.